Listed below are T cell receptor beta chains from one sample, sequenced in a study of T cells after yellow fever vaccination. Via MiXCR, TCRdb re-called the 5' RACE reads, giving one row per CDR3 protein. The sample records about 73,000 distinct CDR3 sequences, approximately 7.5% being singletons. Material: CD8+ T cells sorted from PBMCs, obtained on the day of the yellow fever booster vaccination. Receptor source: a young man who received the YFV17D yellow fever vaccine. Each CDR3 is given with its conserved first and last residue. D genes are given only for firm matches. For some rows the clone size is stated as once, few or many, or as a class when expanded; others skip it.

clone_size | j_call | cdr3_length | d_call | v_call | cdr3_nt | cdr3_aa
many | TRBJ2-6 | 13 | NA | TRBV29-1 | TGCAGCGTTGCGGGCTCTGGGGCCAACGTCCTGACTTTC | CSVAGSGANVLTF
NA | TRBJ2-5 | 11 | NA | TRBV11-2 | TGTGCCAGCAACTCCGGGTCAACCCAGTACTTC | CASNSGSTQYF
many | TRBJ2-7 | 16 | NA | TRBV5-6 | TGTGCCAGCAGCTTGGCCGGGGCGGATAGCTCCTACGAGCAGTACTTC | CASSLAGADSSYEQYF
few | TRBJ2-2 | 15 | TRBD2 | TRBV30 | TGTGCCTGTCCTACTAGCGGGAGAGAGACCGGGGAGCTGTTTTTT | CACPTSGRETGELFF
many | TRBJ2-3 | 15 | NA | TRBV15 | TGTGCCACCAAAGCACGGGGCTCTAGCACAGATACGCAGTATTTT | CATKARGSSTDTQYF
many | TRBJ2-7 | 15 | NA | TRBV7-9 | TGTGCCAGCAGCCCCCCGCTGGACATTTCCTACGAGCAGTACTTC | CASSPPLDISYEQYF
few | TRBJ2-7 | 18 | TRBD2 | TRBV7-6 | TGTGCCAGCAGCTTAGCGCCCTTGACTAGCGGGGTTACCTACGAGCAGTACTTC | CASSLAPLTSGVTYEQYF
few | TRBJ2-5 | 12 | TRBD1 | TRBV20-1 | TGCAGCTGCGACAGGGCGGGAGAGACCCAGTACTTC | CSCDRAGETQYF
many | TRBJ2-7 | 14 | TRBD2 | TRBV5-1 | TGCGCCAGCAGCTCTAGCGGGACCCTCTACGAGCAGTACTTC | CASSSSGTLYEQYF
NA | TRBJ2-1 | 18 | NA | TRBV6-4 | TGTGCCAGCAGTGACTCGACTAACTCGGCGAGTAGTGACCATGAGCAGTTCTTC | CASSDSTNSASSDHEQFF
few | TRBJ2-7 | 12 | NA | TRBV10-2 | TGCGCCACCCAGGCCGGTTCCTACGAGCAGTACTTC | CATQAGSYEQYF
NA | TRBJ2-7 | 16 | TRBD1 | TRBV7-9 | TGTGCCAGCAGCTTAGCGGGACAGGGGGCGAGGTACGAGCAGTACTTC | CASSLAGQGARYEQYF
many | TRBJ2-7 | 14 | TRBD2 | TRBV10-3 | TGTGCCATCAGTCCGGGAGGGCCCTACTACGAGCAGTACTTC | CAISPGGPYYEQYF
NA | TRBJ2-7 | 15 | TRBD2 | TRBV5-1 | TGCGCCAGCAGCTGGGGGGAGCGGGAGGACTACGAGCAGTACTTC | CASSWGEREDYEQYF
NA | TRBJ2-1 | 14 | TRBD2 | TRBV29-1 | TGCAGCGTTGAGACTAGCGGACGTTACAATGAGCAGTTCTTC | CSVETSGRYNEQFF
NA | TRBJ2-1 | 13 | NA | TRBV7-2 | TGTGCCAGCGGATATTCTCTGGTGGGTGAGCAGTTCTTC | CASGYSLVGEQFF
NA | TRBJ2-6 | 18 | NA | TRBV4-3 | TGCGCCAGCAGCCAAGGCCTGCACCGACCCTCTGGGGCCAACGTCCTGACTTTC | CASSQGLHRPSGANVLTF
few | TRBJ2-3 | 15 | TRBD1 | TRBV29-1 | TGCAGCGTATCCGGGACAGGGGACAGCACAGATACGCAGTATTTT | CSVSGTGDSTDTQYF
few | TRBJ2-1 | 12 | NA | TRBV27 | TGTGCCAGCAGTTTATTCGGAACTGAGCAGTTCTTC | CASSLFGTEQFF
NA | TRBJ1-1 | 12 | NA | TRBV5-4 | TGTGCCAGCAGGGGGAGGAACGCTGAAGCTTTCTTT | CASRGRNAEAFF
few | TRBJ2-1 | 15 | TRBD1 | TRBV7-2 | TGTGCCAGCAGCCTGGGACAGGGGGTATACAATGAGCAGTTCTTC | CASSLGQGVYNEQFF
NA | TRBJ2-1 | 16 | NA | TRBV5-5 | TGTGCCAGCACCCAAACTTCTAGCGCTCCTTACAATGAGCAGTTCTTC | CASTQTSSAPYNEQFF
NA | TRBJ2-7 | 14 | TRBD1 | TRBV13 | TGTGCCAGCAGCTCAGACAGGGCGTTTTACGAGCAGTACTTC | CASSSDRAFYEQYF
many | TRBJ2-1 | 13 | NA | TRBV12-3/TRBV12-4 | TGTGCCAGCAGCGAAAGCTCCTACAATGAGCAGTTCTTC | CASSESSYNEQFF
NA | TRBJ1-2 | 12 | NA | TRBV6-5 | TGTGCCAGCAGCACCGACCTCTATGGCTACACCTTC | CASSTDLYGYTF
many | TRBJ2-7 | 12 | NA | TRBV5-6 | TGTGCCAGCAGCTTGGGAGGGGTCGAGCAGTACTTC | CASSLGGVEQYF
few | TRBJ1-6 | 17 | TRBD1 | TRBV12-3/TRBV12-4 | TGTGCCAGCAGTTTCTCTGGTGGGACAGTATATAATTCACCCCTCCACTTT | CASSFSGGTVYNSPLHF
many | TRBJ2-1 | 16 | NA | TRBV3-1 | TGTGCCAGCAGCCAAGAAAGCGGGCCGCACTACAATGAGCAGTTCTTC | CASSQESGPHYNEQFF
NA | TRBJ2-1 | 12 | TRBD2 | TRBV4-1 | TGCGCCAGCAGCCAGCGGGGGGGGGAGCAGTTCTTC | CASSQRGGEQFF
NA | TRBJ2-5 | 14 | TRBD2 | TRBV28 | TGTGCCAGCAGCGGAGGGACTAGTTGGGGGACCCAGTACTTC | CASSGGTSWGTQYF